In this sample, the clone carrying this TCR beta chain turned up a few times. This record comes from a study of T cell repertoires in cytomegalovirus infection. The CDR3 has 15 amino acids. From germline, CDR1 is SGHTA and CDR2 FQGNSA. Trimming removed 2 bases at V and 0 bases at J, with 8 bases between. In TCRdb, the reads were re-called with MiXCR into one record per CDR3 protein. The sample has some 680,000 distinct CDR3 sequences, about 40% seen once. Material: PBMCs. The chain has TRBV7-2 and TRBJ1-3; TRBD1 is a possible D gene (5 bases). This receptor was obtained from a human donor in good health (CMV status not recorded). Some clones in this sample may be carry-over from other donors' samples. The CDR3 here is CASSLQQGSGNTIYF. In DNA, the CDR3 is TGTGCCAGCAGCTTACAGCAGGGCTCTGGAAACACCATATATTTT. The complete variable domain, with remaining parts taken from reference TRBV7-2 and TRBJ1-3, reads GAGVSQSPSNKVTEKGKDVELRCDPISGHTALYWYRQSLGQGLEFLIYFQGNSAPDKSGLPSDRFSAERTGGSVSTLTIQRTQQEDSAVYLCASSLQQGSGNTIYFGEGSWLTVV.